Shown below are 32 T cell receptor beta chains from a single sample sequenced in a study of shared T cell receptors in the human thymus. Sequencing was performed with immunoSEQ multiplex PCR; in TCRdb, only in-frame clones are kept and a portion is missing. This table holds fewer than 700,000 clones, roughly 90% found once. The same data also contributed to another study, on human thymus T cells.

The sequencing sample was made of thymocytes. The receptor set was obtained from a boy under three years old with a congenital heart defect.

This clone was found once. The CDR3 region is CASSTTGGTRGADTQYF. In DNA form, the CDR3 reads TGTGCCAGTAGTACGACAGGGGGAACTAGGGGGGCAGATACGCAGTATTTT. The J gene is TRBJ2-3, the V gene TRBV19; 9 positions agree with TRBD1. V lost 4 bases and J lost 4; bases outside the gene matches: 12. The CDR3 has 17 residues. Per the germline V gene, CDR1 is LNHDA and CDR2 is SQIVND (reference sequence).

The CDR3 bases are TGTGCCAGCGCCCGACAGTTTTCATCGGACGAGCAGTACTTC. Amino acid sequence: CASARQFSSDEQYF. The rearrangement links TRBV27 to TRBJ2-7, with D perhaps matching TRBD1 (5 bases). The CDR3 length is 14 residues. The V and J ends lost 8 bases and 5 bases respectively, with 19 bases between them. Germline values: CDR1 MNHEY, CDR2 SMNVEV (reference sequence).

This clone has a handful of counts. CDR3 sequence (DNA): TGTGCCAGCAGCCTCCGGGACAGGGGGCTGAAGGGTCAGCCCCAGCATTTT. Translating it yields CASSLRDRGLKGQPQHF. The chain recombines TRBV5-5 with TRBJ1-5, with 12 bases lining up with TRBD1. From germline, CDR1 is SGHKS and CDR2 YYEKEE (reference sequence). J was trimmed by 6 bases and V by 4 bases; bases with no gene match: 11. This CDR3 has 17 amino acids.

This chain connects TRBV5-1 to TRBJ2-3; the match to TRBD1 covers 10 bases. Germline CDR1 and CDR2: SGHRS and YFSETQ. CDR3 length equals 15 residues. Losses at the gene ends were 4 bases for V and 4 bases for J; bases not matched to a gene: 6. CDR3 sequence reads: CASSKDGQGADTQYF. The CDR3 DNA is TGCGCCAGCAGCAAGGATGGACAGGGGGCAGATACGCAGTATTTT. Filled out from reference TRBV5-1 and TRBJ2-3, the complete variable domain reads KAGVTQTPRYLIKTRGQQVTLSCSPISGHRSVSWYQQTPGQGLQFLFEYFSETQRNKGNFPGRFSGRQFSNSRSEMNVSTLELGDSALYLCASSKDGQGADTQYFGPGTRLTVL.

This rearrangement joins TRBV10-1 to TRBJ2-7; possibly TRBD1 for D (5 bases). The CDR3 has 14 amino acids. The V gene's germline CDR1 is WNHNN and CDR2 SYGVQD (reference sequence). The V gene lost 1 base and the J gene lost 3 bases, with 10 bases spanning the gap. For the CDR3, the DNA is TGCGCCAGCAGTGAGTGGGGCAGAAACTACGAGCAGTACTTC. It specifies CASSEWGRNYEQYF.

The chain has TRBV6-4 and TRBJ1-5; D ambiguous. The CDR3 loop spans 20 amino acids. Germline assignment: CDR1 MRHNA and CDR2 SNTAGT. Trimming took off 2 bases at V and 5 bases at J, with 28 bases between the two ends. Here the CDR3 reads CASSDNPIERPPPRDQPQHF. The CDR3 DNA reads TGTGCCAGCAGTGACAACCCTATAGAGCGGCCCCCCCCACGGGATCAGCCCCAGCATTTT.

J is TRBJ2-7 and V is TRBV7-9; D call uncertain. Germline CDR1 is SEHNR and CDR2 is FQNEAQ (reference sequence). The CDR3 has 11 residues. V was shortened by 8 bases and J by 5 bases, with 10 bases between the two germline ends. CDR3 sequence (DNA): TGTGCCAGCGGCCCCCCCAACGAGCAGTACTTC. Amino acids: CASGPPNEQYF. Full variable domain (remainder filled in from reference TRBV7-9 and TRBJ2-7): DTGVSQNPRHKITKRGQNVTFRCDPISEHNRLYWYRQTLGQGPEFLTYFQNEAQLEKSRLLSDRFSAERPKGSFSTLEIQRTEQGDSAMYLCASGPPNEQYFGPGTRLTVT.

The CDR3 is CASSLTGGAFPKRGGSTDTQYF. CDR3 in DNA: TGTGCCAGCAGCCTAACGGGAGGGGCGTTCCCCAAGAGGGGAGGCAGCACAGATACGCAGTATTTT. The rearrangement uses TRBV9 and TRBJ2-3; TRBD2 agrees at 8 bases. Germline loops: CDR1 SGDLS, CDR2 YYNGEE. V lost 4 bases, J lost 0 bases, and 25 bases stayed unmatched. CDR3 length equals 22 residues.

The gene calls are TRBV6-4 and TRBJ1-2; 8 nucleotides agree with TRBD1. Germline V lookup: CDR1 MRHNA, CDR2 SNTAGT. J was trimmed by 8 bases and V by 6 bases; bases with no gene match: 14. This CDR3 region has 15 residues. CDR3 sequence reads: CASRKTGAIGEGYTF. Here the CDR3 DNA reads TGTGCCAGCAGGAAGACAGGGGCCATCGGTGAAGGCTACACCTTC.

The V call is TRBV27, the J call TRBJ2-1; the match to TRBD2 covers 7 bases. This CDR3 region has 16 residues. Germline CDR1 and CDR2: MNHEY and SMNVEV (reference sequence). The J segment lost 2 bases and the V segment lost 5 bases, leaving 9 bases of the junction unmatched. Written as DNA, the CDR3 is TGTGCCAGCAGTCCCCCCACTAGCGCTCCCTACAATGAGCAGTTCTTC. Protein product: CASSPPTSAPYNEQFF.

The V gene is TRBV4-1, the J gene TRBJ2-7, with 9 bases matching TRBD2. The CDR3 has 16 amino acids. J was trimmed by 2 bases and V by 4 bases; bases with no gene match: 9. Per the germline V gene, CDR1 is MGHRA and CDR2 is YSYEKL. CDR3 bases: TGCGCCAGCAGCCTTGGGGCGGGAGGGCGGCCCTACGAGCAGTACTTC. It specifies CASSLGAGGRPYEQYF.

The chain combines TRBV4-3 with TRBJ2-1; TRBD2 matches at 7 bases. V shed 4 bases, J shed 2 bases, and the junction held 5 bases outside the gene matches. The germline V gene encodes CDR1 LGHNA and CDR2 YSLEER. This CDR3 is built from 15 residues. The chain's CDR3 is CASSPFSGAYNEQFF. The DNA for the CDR3 is TGCGCCAGCAGCCCCTTCAGCGGGGCCTACAATGAGCAGTTCTTC.

The chain links TRBV18 to TRBJ2-7; 14 nucleotides align to TRBD2. This CDR3 is built from 18 residues. The junction had 6 bases not matched to a gene; V was cut back by 1 base and J by 1 base. Germline V gene data show CDR1 as KGHSH and CDR2 as LQKENI. The CDR3 region is CASSPLGLAGGVSYEQYF. CDR3 coding DNA: TGTGCCAGCTCACCACTCGGACTAGCGGGAGGTGTGTCCTACGAGCAGTACTTC.

V gene TRBV27 combines with J gene TRBJ2-2, with TRBD1 identical over 10 bases. V trimming: 5 bases; J trimming: 5 bases; junction bases outside the gene matches: 8. The CDR3 runs 16 residues. The germline V gene encodes CDR1 MNHEY and CDR2 SMNVEV (reference sequence). CDR3 amino acids: CASSPRDRGRTGELFF. The CDR3 coding sequence is TGTGCCAGCAGTCCCCGGGACAGGGGACGAACCGGGGAGCTGTTTTTT.

The gene calls are TRBV28 and TRBJ2-3, with D hard to call. CDR1 is MDHEN and CDR2 is SYDVKM in the germline V gene. The CDR3 loop spans 12 amino acids. The V end was cut by 5 bases, the J end by 6 bases, with 9 bases between. The CDR3 is CASSTRWDTQYF. The CDR3 DNA reads as TGTGCCAGCAGTACTCGGTGGGATACGCAGTATTTT. Full variable domain (missing parts from reference TRBV28 and TRBJ2-3): DVKVTQSSRYLVKRTGEKVFLECVQDMDHENMFWYRQDPGLGLRLIYFSYDVKMKEKGDIPEGYSVSREKKERFSLILESASTNQTSMYLCASSTRWDTQYFGPGTRLTVL.

The rearrangement uses TRBV11-2 and TRBJ1-5; unclear D gene. Trimming stripped 5 bases from V and 4 bases from J, with 18 bases between. CDR3 size: 16 residues. Per germline, CDR1 SGHAT and CDR2 FQNNGV. The CDR3, as DNA: TGTGCCAGCAGCCCGGAAAGTAACAGCCCTAATCAGCCCCAGCATTTT. Amino acids: CASSPESNSPNQPQHF.

V usage is TRBV19 and J usage is TRBJ2-3; 7 bases are shared with TRBD1. The length of the CDR3 is 14 residues. V lost 5 bases, J lost 4 bases, and 6 bases stayed unmatched. CDR1 and CDR2 (germline): LNHDA, SQIVND (reference sequence). The CDR3 protein is CASSPRDSSDTQYF. Written as DNA, the CDR3 is TGTGCCAGTAGTCCCCGGGACAGTTCAGATACGCAGTATTTT.

The chain uses TRBV15 and TRBJ2-2; TRBD2 matches 8 bases. With 4 bases clipped from V and 4 bases from J, the junction kept 11 bases outside the gene matches. This CDR3 comprises 17 residues. Germline loops: CDR1 LNHNV, CDR2 YYDKDF (reference sequence). The CDR3 nucleotides are TGTGCCACCAGCAAACCCAAAGCGGGAGAGTTCACCGGGGAGCTGTTTTTT. This encodes CATSKPKAGEFTGELFF. Variable domain in full (rest from reference TRBV15 and TRBJ2-2): DAMVIQNPRYQVTQFGKPVTLSCSQTLNHNVMYWYQQKSSQAPKLLFHYYDKDFNNEADTPDNFQSRRPNTSFCFLDIRSPGLGDTAMYLCATSKPKAGEFTGELFFGEGSRLTVL.

The chain carries TRBV6-1 and TRBJ2-1, with a tentative D call TRBD2 (6 bases). CDR1 and CDR2 (germline): MNHNS, SASEGT. This CDR3 is 15 amino acids long. V was pared by 4 bases and J by 2 bases, with 12 bases between. The CDR3 nucleotides read TGTGCCAGCAGTGTCGGAGGGCGGGCCTACAATGAGCAGTTCTTC. It is translated as CASSVGGRAYNEQFF.

The chain is built from TRBV4-3 and TRBJ2-7, with 8 bases matching TRBD1. Germline CDR1 and CDR2: LGHNA and YSLEER. CDR3 size: 15 residues. J was trimmed by 7 bases and V by 5 bases; bases with no gene match: 13. CDR3 coding DNA: TGCGCCAGCAGCGCCTTTCCGGGACAGGTGGGGGAGCAGTACTTC. Amino acids: CASSAFPGQVGEQYF.

The chain uses TRBV4-3 and TRBJ2-1, with TRBD2 identical over 10 bases. Germline CDR1 is LGHNA and CDR2 is YSLEER. The CDR3 is 15 amino acids. V lost 4 bases, J lost 6 bases, and 6 bases stayed unmatched. The CDR3 DNA is TGCGCCAGCAGCCCGTGGGGACTAGCGAGCAATGAGCAGTTCTTC. As protein: CASSPWGLASNEQFF.

The sample holds a few counts of this clone. The V call is TRBV7-9, the J call TRBJ2-1; TRBD2 matches 7 bases. The germline V gene encodes CDR1 SEHNR and CDR2 FQNEAQ (reference sequence). V trimming: 5 bases; J trimming: 0 bases; junction bases outside the gene matches: 4. CDR3 length equals 15 residues. CDR3 sequence (DNA): TGTGCCAGCAGCCCCGGCGGGAGCTCCTACAATGAGCAGTTCTTC. Translated, it gives CASSPGGSSYNEQFF. The full variable domain, its missing parts supplied by reference TRBV7-9 and TRBJ2-1, is DTGVSQNPRHKITKRGQNVTFRCDPISEHNRLYWYRQTLGQGPEFLTYFQNEAQLEKSRLLSDRFSAERPKGSFSTLEIQRTEQGDSAMYLCASSPGGSSYNEQFFGPGTRLTVL.

V and J are TRBV5-8 and TRBJ1-2; a weak D match, TRBD1 (6 bases). V lost 4 bases and J lost 5, with 18 bases in between. Looked up from germline, CDR1 is SGHTS and CDR2 is YDEGEE. This CDR3 spans 15 amino acids. CDR3 region: CASSLWAGTHYGYTF. As DNA, the CDR3 is TGTGCCAGCAGCCTCTGGGCTGGGACACATTATGGCTACACCTTC. The variable domain in full, with the rest retrieved from reference TRBV5-8 and TRBJ1-2, is EAGVTQSPTHLIKTRGQQATLRCSPISGHTSVYWYQQALGLGLQFLLWYDEGEERNRGNFPPRFSGRQFPNYSSELNVNALELEDSALYLCASSLWAGTHYGYTFGSGTRLTVV.

The chain is built from TRBV5-4 and TRBJ2-7; 12 nucleotides match TRBD1. The CDR3 has 15 residues. J gave up 6 bases and V 4 bases, and 8 bases lay outside the gene matches. Germline V CDR1 and CDR2: SGHNT, YYREEE (reference sequence). The CDR3 here is CASSGWDRGHPEQYF. The DNA of the CDR3 is TGTGCCAGCAGCGGGTGGGACAGGGGGCATCCCGAGCAGTACTTC.

This rearrangement joins TRBV5-1 to TRBJ1-1; 7 nucleotides agree with TRBD1. This CDR3 is 13 amino acids long. The trim removed 4 bases at V and 4 bases at J, leaving 4 bases unmatched. Germline lookup yields CDR1 SGHRS and CDR2 YFSETQ. This CDR3 is CASSLGQSTEAFF. Here the CDR3 DNA reads TGCGCCAGCAGCCTGGGACAGTCCACTGAAGCTTTCTTT.

On this clone: Germline and junction disagree at one end, which may indicate a read error. This rearrangement joins TRBV7-9 to TRBJ1-2, with 8 bases identical to TRBD1. The CDR3 is made up of 11 amino acids. Germline CDR1 and CDR2: SEHNR and FQNEAQ (reference sequence). DNA of the CDR3: TGTGCCAGCAGCTTGGGGGGACAGGAGGCCTTC. Translation gives CASSLGGQEAF.

With regard to this clone: At one end the junction does not follow the germline gene, possibly because of a read error. The chain carries TRBV7-7 and TRBJ2-1, with TRBD2 identical over 7 bases. Per the germline V gene, CDR1 is SSHAT and CDR2 is FNYEAQ (reference sequence). This CDR3 contains 16 residues. The CDR3 region has the DNA TGTGCTAGCAGCCCCATCGGCGGGGGAGTTTGGGATGAGCAGTTCTTC. Amino acid sequence: CASSPIGGGVWDEQFF. Using reference TRBV7-7 and TRBJ2-1 for the parts outside the CDR3, the full variable domain is GAGVSQSPRYKVTKRGQDVTLRCDPISSHATLYWYQQALGQGPEFLTYFNYEAQPDKSGLPSDRFSAERPEGSISTLTIQRTEQRDSAMYRCASSPIGGGVWDEQFFGPGTRLTVL.

The rearrangement joins TRBV19 to TRBJ2-2, with a weak D call TRBD1 (5 bases). The CDR3 has 14 amino acids. Trimming pared 3 bases from V and 6 bases from J, leaving 11 bases between. CDR1 LNHDA and CDR2 SQIVND come from the germline V gene (reference sequence). The CDR3 sequence: CASSIQGEAGELFF. CDR3 sequence (DNA): TGTGCCAGTAGTATCCAGGGTGAGGCCGGGGAGCTGTTTTTT.

The chain is built from TRBV6-1 and TRBJ1-3; D is perhaps TRBD1 (6 bases). Trimming stripped 5 bases from V and 0 bases from J, with 8 bases between. The CDR3 has 14 residues. Germline V CDR1 and CDR2: MNHNS, SASEGT. CDR3 region: CASSNRDSGNTIYF. Here the CDR3 DNA reads TGTGCCAGCAGTAACAGGGACTCTGGAAACACCATATATTTT.

The rearrangement uses TRBV5-1 and TRBJ1-2, with D possibly TRBD1 on 5 matching bases. Trimming took 0 bases from V and 8 from J, leaving 11 bases between them. From germline, CDR1 is SGHRS and CDR2 YFSETQ. The CDR3 spans 13 residues. CDR3 region: CASSLVGYRGYTF. The CDR3 DNA sequence: TGCGCCAGCAGCTTGGTAGGTTACAGGGGCTACACCTTC.

This sequence joins TRBV29-1 and TRBJ2-1, with TRBD2 matching over 11 bases. This CDR3 comprises 14 residues. The ends lost 6 bases at V and 7 bases at J; junction bases unmatched: 8. Germline-derived CDR1 and CDR2 are SQVTM and ANQGSEA. The CDR3 here is CSVLSGRAPNEQFF. The CDR3 DNA reads as TGCAGCGTCCTTAGCGGGAGGGCCCCTAATGAGCAGTTCTTC.

The chain joins TRBV7-2 to TRBJ2-5; 11 bases map to TRBD2. V was pared by 9 bases and J by 4 bases, with 7 bases of the junction left unmatched. The CDR3 spans 14 residues. From germline, CDR1 is SGHTA and CDR2 FQGNSA. CDR3 region: CASLAGGRGETQYF. The CDR3 nucleotides read TGTGCCAGTCTAGCGGGAGGCCGGGGAGAGACCCAGTACTTC.